This TCR beta chain was sequenced during a study of blood T cell repertoires in COVID-19. About the study: T cells, B-cell-depleted T cells, or PBMCs supplied cDNA or gDNA.

From germline, CDR1 is MDHEN and CDR2 SYDVKM. CDR3 length: 12 amino acids. V lost 5 bases, J lost 5 bases, and 7 bases lay in between. Method: immunoSEQ multiplex PCR; TCRdb's copy keeps in-frame clones and lacks some. The sample records about 180,000 clones, roughly 85% being singletons. Sequenced material: peripheral blood. The receptor comes from a man in his 60s with acute or convalescent COVID-19. This chain uses TRBV28 with TRBJ1-5; D remains unclear. CDR3 DNA sequence: TGTGCCAGCAGTCCTACAGATCAGCCCCAGCATTTT. It translates to CASSPTDQPQHF.